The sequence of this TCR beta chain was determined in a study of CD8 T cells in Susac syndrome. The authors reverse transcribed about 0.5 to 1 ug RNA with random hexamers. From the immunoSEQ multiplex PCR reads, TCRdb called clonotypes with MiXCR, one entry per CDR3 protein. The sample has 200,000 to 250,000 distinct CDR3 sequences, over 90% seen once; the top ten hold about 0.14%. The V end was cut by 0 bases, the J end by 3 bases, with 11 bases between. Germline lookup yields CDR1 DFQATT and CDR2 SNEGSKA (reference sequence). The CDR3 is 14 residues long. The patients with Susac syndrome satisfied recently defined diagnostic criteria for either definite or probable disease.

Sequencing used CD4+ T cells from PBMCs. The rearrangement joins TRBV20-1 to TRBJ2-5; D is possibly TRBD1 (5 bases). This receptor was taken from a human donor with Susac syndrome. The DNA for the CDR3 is TGCAGTGCTAGAGATCCCAGGGCTGAAGAGACCCAGTACTTC. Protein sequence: CSARDPRAEETQYF.